This is a list of T cell receptor beta chains from one sample in a study of blood T cell repertoires in COVID-19. Profiling relied on immunoSEQ multiplex PCR, and the TCRdb table lists in-frame clones only, not all of them. Seen here are more than 150,000 clones, roughly nine tenths observed once, and the top ten hold less than 25%. The sample was peripheral blood. The source is a man aged 65-85 years with active or convalescent COVID-19. The CDR3 runs from the conserved cysteine through the conserved F or W. D genes are given only for firm matches. Rows may omit the clone size; those that give it use once, few, many or a size class.

v_gene: TRBV5-8; j_gene: TRBJ1-5; d_gene: .; abundance: .; CDR3aa: CASSYYNQPQHF; CDR3nt: TGTGCCAGCAGCTATTACAATCAGCCCCAGCATTTT
v_gene: TRBV7-9; j_gene: TRBJ1-3; d_gene: .; abundance: few; CDR3aa: CASSRQESSGNTIYF; CDR3nt: TGTGCCAGCAGCAGACAGGAGAGCTCTGGAAACACCATATATTTT
v_gene: TRBV3-1/TRBV3-2; j_gene: TRBJ1-1; d_gene: .; abundance: .; CDR3aa: CASSQTLQGVAEAFF; CDR3nt: TGTGCCAGCAGCCAAACCTTACAGGGTGTAGCTGAAGCTTTCTTT
v_gene: TRBV10-3; j_gene: TRBJ2-1; d_gene: TRBD2; abundance: .; CDR3aa: CAIMNRLAGTYNEQFF; CDR3nt: TGTGCCATCATGAATCGGCTAGCGGGGACATACAATGAGCAGTTCTTC
v_gene: TRBV27; j_gene: TRBJ2-4; d_gene: TRBD2; abundance: .; CDR3aa: CASSPWTSGLAKNIQYF; CDR3nt: TGTGCCAGCAGTCCATGGACTAGCGGTCTAGCCAAAAACATTCAGTACTTC
v_gene: TRBV23-1; j_gene: TRBJ2-7; d_gene: TRBD2; abundance: .; CDR3aa: CASSRLTSDRYEQYF; CDR3nt: TGCGCCAGCAGTCGATTGACTAGCGACCGCTACGAGCAGTACTTC
v_gene: TRBV6-5; j_gene: TRBJ1-1; d_gene: .; abundance: few; CDR3aa: CASSRRVDTEAFF; CDR3nt: TGTGCCAGCAGCCGACGGGTGGACACTGAAGCTTTCTTT
v_gene: TRBV6-5; j_gene: TRBJ2-1; d_gene: .; abundance: .; CDR3aa: CASGAPGGNEQFF; CDR3nt: TGTGCCAGTGGTGCACCCGGGGGCAATGAGCAGTTCTTC
v_gene: TRBV24-1; j_gene: TRBJ2-5; d_gene: .; abundance: .; CDR3aa: CATSVGGPGTQYF; CDR3nt: TGTGCCACCAGTGTGGGGGGGCCAGGGACCCAGTACTTC
v_gene: TRBV19; j_gene: TRBJ1-3; d_gene: .; abundance: .; CDR3aa: CASSRGLGGNTIYF; CDR3nt: TGTGCCAGTAGCAGAGGCTTAGGTGGAAACACCATATATTTT
v_gene: TRBV18; j_gene: TRBJ2-3; d_gene: .; abundance: .; CDR3aa: CASSPSQGPTDTQYF; CDR3nt: TGTGCCAGCTCACCCTCACAGGGTCCGACAGATACGCAGTATTTT
v_gene: TRBV27; j_gene: TRBJ2-1; d_gene: TRBD2; abundance: once; CDR3aa: CASSLWTSGSRYNEQFF; CDR3nt: TGTGCCAGCAGTTTATGGACTAGCGGGAGTCGCTACAATGAGCAGTTCTTC
v_gene: TRBV18; j_gene: TRBJ2-5; d_gene: .; abundance: .; CDR3aa: CASSGTRRETQYF; CDR3nt: TGTGCCAGCTCAGGGACTCGGAGGGAGACCCAGTACTTC
v_gene: TRBV5-5; j_gene: TRBJ2-1; d_gene: .; abundance: .; CDR3aa: CASSLDRTTYNEQFF; CDR3nt: TGTGCCAGCAGCTTGGACAGGACGACCTACAATGAGCAGTTCTTC
v_gene: TRBV2; j_gene: TRBJ2-1; d_gene: TRBD2; abundance: .; CDR3aa: CASTLAGGGNEQFF; CDR3nt: TGTGCCAGCACCTTAGCGGGAGGAGGCAATGAGCAGTTCTTC
v_gene: TRBV7-7; j_gene: TRBJ2-5; d_gene: TRBD2; abundance: .; CDR3aa: CASSPGTSGGGETQYF; CDR3nt: TGTGCCAGCAGCCCGGGGACTAGCGGGGGAGGAGAGACCCAGTACTTC
v_gene: TRBV28; j_gene: TRBJ1-4; d_gene: .; abundance: .; CDR3aa: CASSVRAEKLFF; CDR3nt: TGTGCCAGCAGTGTCAGGGCGGAAAAACTGTTTTTT